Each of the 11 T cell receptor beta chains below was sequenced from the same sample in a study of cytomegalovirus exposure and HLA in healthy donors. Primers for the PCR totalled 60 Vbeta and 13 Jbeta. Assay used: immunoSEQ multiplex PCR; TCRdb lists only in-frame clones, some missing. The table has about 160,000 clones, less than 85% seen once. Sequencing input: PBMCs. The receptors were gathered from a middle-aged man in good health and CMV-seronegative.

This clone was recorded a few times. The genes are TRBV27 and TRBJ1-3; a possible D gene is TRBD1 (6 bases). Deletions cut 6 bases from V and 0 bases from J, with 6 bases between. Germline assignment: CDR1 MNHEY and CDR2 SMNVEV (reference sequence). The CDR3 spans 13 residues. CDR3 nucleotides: TGTGCCAGCAGGGACAGCTCTGGAAACACCATATATTTT. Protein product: CASRDSSGNTIYF.

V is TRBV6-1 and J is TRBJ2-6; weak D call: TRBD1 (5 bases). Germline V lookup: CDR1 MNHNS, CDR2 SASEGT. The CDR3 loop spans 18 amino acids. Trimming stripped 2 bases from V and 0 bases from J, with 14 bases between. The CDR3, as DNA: TGTGCCAGCAGTGAACAGGGTTTTTTCCTCTCTGGGGCCAACGTCCTGACTTTC. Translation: CASSEQGFFLSGANVLTF.

The CDR3 sequence: CASRGQGRGEQYF. The CDR3 DNA sequence: TGCGCCAGCAGAGGACAGGGGAGAGGCGAGCAGTACTTC. This chain uses TRBV10-1 with TRBJ2-7; 9 positions agree with TRBD1. The germline gives CDR1 WNHNN, CDR2 SYGVQD (reference sequence). The CDR3 has 13 residues. The junction had 6 bases not matched to a gene; V was cut back by 6 bases and J by 6 bases.

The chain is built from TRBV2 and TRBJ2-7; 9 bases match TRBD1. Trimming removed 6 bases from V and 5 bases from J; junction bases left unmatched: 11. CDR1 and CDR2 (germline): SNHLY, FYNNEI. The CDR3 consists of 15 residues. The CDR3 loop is CASSVTGQGVNEQYF. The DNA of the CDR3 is TGTGCCAGCAGCGTTACGGGACAGGGAGTCAACGAGCAGTACTTC. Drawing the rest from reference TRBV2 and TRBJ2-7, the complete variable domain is EPEVTQTPSHQVTQMGQEVILRCVPISNHLYFYWYRQILGQKVEFLVSFYNNEISEKSEIFDDQFSVERPDGSNFTLKIRSTKLEDSAMYFCASSVTGQGVNEQYFGPGTRLTVT.

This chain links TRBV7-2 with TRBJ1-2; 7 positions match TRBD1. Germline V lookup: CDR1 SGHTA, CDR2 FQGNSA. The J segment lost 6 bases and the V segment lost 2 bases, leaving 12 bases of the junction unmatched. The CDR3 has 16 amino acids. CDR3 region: CASSLHFTGEIDGYTF. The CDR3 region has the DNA TGTGCCAGCAGCTTACACTTTACAGGGGAGATCGATGGCTACACCTTC.

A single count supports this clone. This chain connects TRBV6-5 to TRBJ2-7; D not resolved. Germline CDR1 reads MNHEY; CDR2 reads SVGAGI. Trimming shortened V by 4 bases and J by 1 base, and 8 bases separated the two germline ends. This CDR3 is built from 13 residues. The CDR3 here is CASSLSTSYEQYF. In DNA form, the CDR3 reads TGTGCCAGCAGTTTGTCTACTTCCTACGAGCAGTACTTC.

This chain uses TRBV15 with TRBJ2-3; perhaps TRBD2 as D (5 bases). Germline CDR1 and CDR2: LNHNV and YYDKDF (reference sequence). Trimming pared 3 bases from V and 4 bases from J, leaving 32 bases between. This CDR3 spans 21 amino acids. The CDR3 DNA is TGTGCCACCAGCAGCGCCTCGGCCCCTTTAACGGGCTCACGGGGTGCAGATACGCAGTATTTT. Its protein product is CATSSASAPLTGSRGADTQYF.

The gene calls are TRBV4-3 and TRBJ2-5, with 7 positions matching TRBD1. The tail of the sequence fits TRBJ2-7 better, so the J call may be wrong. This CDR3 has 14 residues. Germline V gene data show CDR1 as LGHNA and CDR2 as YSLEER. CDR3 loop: CASSQDRGFNEQYF. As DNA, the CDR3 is TGCGCCAGCAGCCAAGACAGGGGGTTTAACGAGCAGTACTTC.

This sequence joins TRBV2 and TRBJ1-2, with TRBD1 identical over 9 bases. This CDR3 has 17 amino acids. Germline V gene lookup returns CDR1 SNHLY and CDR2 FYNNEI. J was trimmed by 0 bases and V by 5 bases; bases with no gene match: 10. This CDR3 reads CASSQGLDRGSNYGYTF. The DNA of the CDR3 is TGTGCCAGCAGTCAAGGTTTGGACAGGGGCTCTAACTATGGCTACACCTTC.

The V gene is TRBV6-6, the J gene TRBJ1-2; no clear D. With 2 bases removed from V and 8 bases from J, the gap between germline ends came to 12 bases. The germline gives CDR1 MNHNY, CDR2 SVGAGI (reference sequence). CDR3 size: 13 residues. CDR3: CASSYGPEGGYTF. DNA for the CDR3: TGTGCCAGCAGTTACGGGCCAGAAGGAGGCTACACCTTC.

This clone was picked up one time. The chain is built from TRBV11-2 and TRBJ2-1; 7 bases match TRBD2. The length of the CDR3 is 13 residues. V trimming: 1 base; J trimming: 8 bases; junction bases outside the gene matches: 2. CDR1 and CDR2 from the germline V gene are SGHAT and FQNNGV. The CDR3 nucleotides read TGTGCCAGCAGCTTAGCGGGGGGAGATGAGCAGTTCTTC. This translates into CASSLAGGDEQFF.